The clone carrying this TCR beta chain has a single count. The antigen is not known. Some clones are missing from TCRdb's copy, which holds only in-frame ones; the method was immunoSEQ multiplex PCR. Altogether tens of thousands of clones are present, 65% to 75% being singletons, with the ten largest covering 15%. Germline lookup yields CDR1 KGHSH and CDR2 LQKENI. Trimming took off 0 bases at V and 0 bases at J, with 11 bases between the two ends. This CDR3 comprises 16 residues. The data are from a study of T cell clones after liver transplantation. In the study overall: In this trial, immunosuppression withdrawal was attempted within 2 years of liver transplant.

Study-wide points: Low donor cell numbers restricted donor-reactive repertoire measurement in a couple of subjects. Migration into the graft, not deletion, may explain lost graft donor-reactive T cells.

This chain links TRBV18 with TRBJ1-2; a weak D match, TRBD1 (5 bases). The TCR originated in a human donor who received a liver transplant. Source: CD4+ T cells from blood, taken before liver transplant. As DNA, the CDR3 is TGTGCCAGCTCACCACCTGTTAGGGGCGCTAACTATGGCTACACCTTC. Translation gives CASSPPVRGANYGYTF.